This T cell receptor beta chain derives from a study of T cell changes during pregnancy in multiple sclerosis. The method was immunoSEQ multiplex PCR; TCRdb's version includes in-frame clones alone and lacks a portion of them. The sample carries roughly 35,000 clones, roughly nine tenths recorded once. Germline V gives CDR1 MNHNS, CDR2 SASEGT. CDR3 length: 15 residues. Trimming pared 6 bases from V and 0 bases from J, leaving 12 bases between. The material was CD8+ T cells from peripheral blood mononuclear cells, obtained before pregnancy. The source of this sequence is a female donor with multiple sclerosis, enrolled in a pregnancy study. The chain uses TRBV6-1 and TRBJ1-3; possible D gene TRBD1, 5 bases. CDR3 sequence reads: CASRIDSASGNTIYF. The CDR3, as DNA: TGTGCCAGCAGGATCGACAGTGCCTCTGGAAACACCATATATTTT.